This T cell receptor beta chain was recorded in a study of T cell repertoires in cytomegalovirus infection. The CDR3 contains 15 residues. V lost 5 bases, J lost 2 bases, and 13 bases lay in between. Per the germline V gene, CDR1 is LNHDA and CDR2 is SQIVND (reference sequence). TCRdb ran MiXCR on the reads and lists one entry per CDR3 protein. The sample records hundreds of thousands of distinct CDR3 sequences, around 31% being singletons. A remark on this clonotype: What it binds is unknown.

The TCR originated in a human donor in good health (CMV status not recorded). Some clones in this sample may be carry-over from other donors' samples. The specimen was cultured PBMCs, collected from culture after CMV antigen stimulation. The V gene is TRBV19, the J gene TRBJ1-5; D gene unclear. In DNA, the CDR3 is TGTGCCAGTAGTCCCCGCCGGGATGGCAATCAGCCCCAGCATTTT. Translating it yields CASSPRRDGNQPQHF.